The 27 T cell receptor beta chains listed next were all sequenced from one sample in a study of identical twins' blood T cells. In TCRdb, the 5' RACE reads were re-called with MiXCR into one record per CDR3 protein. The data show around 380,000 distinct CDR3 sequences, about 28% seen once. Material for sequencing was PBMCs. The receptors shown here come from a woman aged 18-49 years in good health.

Written as DNA, the CDR3 is TGCAGCGCCCGACTAGGTCCCGGGGAGCTGTTTTTT. It codes for CSARLGPGELFF. The V and J genes are TRBV29-1 and TRBJ2-2; D possibly corresponds to TRBD2 (6 bases). V was shortened by 7 bases and J by 6 bases, with 12 bases between the two germline ends. This CDR3 contains 12 residues. The germline V gene encodes CDR1 SQVTM and CDR2 ANQGSEA.

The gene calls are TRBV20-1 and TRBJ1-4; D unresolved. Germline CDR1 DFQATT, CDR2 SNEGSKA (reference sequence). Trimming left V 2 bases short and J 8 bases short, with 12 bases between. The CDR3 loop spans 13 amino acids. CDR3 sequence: CSARSWVGEKLFF. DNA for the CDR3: TGCAGTGCTAGATCCTGGGTTGGCGAAAAACTGTTTTTT.

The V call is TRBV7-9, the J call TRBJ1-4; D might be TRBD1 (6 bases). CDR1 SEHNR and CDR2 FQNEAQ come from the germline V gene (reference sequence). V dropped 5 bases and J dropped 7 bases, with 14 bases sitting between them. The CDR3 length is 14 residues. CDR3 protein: CASSHPGGREKLFF. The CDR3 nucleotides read TGTGCCAGCAGCCACCCGGGGGGGCGTGAAAAACTGTTTTTT.

The CDR3 DNA reads as TGCGCCAGCAGCTTGTCTCTAGCCCTCACTGAGCAGTTCTTC. This translates into CASSLSLALTEQFF. The chain carries TRBV5-1 and TRBJ2-1, with a tentative D call TRBD2 (5 bases). CDR1 and CDR2 from the germline V gene are SGHRS and YFSETQ. The CDR3 has 14 residues. Trimming removed 1 base from V and 9 bases from J, with 14 bases in between.

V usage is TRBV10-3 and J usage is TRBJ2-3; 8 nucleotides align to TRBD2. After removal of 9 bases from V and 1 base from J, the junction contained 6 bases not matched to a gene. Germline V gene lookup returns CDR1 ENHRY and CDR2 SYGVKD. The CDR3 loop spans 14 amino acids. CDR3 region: CAITPTSGTDTQYF. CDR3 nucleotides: TGTGCCATTACGCCGACTAGCGGCACAGATACGCAGTATTTT.

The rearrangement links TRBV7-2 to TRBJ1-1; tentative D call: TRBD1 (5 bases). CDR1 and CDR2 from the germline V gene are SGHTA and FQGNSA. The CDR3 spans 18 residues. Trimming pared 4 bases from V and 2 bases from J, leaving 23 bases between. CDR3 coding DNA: TGTGCCAGCAGCTCACCGGGCAGGGTACCCCTGTCTAACACTGAAGCTTTCTTT. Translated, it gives CASSSPGRVPLSNTEAFF.

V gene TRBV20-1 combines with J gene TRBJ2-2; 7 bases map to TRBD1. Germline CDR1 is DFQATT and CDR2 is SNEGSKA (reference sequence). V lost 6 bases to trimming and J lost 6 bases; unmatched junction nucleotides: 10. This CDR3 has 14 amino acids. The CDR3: CSAVGRGKAGELFF. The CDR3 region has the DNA TGCAGTGCGGTCGGCAGGGGGAAAGCCGGGGAGCTGTTTTTT.

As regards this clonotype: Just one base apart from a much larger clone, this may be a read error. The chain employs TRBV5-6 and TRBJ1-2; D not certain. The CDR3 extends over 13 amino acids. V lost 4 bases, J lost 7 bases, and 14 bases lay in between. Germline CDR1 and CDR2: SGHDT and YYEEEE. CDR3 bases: TGTGCCAGCAGCCCGGCTTCTGACTGTGGCTACACCTTC. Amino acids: CASSPASDCGYTF.

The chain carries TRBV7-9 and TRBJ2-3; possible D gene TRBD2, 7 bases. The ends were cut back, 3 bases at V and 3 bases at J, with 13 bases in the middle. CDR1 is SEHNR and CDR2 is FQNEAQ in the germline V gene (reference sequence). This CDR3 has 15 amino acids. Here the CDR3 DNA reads TGTGCCAGCAGCTTGACGGGGGGCGTAACAGATACGCAGTATTTT. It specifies CASSLTGGVTDTQYF.

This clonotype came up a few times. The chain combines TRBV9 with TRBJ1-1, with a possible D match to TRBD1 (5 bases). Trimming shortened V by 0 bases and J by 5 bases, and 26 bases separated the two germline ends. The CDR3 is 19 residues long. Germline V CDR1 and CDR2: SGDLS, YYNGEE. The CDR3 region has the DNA TGTGCCAGCAGCGTAGATCTGCTACGGACACCCGGGAAGTGGACTGAAGCTTTCTTT. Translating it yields CASSVDLLRTPGKWTEAFF.

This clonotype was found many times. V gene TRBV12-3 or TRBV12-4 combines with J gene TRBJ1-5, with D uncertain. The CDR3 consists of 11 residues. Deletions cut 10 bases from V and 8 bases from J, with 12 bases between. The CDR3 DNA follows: TGTGCCACCGAGGAGGGAAAGCCCCAGCATTTT. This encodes CATEEGKPQHF.

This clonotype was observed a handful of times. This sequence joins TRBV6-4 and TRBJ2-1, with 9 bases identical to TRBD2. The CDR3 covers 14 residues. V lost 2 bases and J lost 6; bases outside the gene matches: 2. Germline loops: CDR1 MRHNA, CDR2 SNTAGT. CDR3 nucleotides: TGTGCCAGCAGTGACGGCGGGGGGGCCAATGAGCAGTTCTTC. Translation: CASSDGGGANEQFF.

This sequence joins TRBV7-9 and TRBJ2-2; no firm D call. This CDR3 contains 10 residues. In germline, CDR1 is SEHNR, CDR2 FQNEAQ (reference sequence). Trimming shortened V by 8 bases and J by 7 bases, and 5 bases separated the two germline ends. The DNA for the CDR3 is TGTGCCAGCTTCGGCGGGGAGCTGTTTTTT. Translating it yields CASFGGELFF.

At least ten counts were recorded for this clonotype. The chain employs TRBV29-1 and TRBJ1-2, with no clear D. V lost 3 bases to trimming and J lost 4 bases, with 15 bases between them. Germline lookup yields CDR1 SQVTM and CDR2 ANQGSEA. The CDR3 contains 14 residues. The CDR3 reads CSVEGWGSGYGYTF. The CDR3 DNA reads TGCAGCGTTGAGGGATGGGGTTCTGGCTATGGCTACACCTTC. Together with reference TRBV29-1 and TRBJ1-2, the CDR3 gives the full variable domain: SAVISQKPSRDICQRGTSLTIQCQVDSQVTMMFWYRQQPGQSLTLIATANQGSEATYESGFVIDKFPISRPNLTFSTLTVSNMSPEDSSIYLCSVEGWGSGYGYTFGSGTRLTVV.

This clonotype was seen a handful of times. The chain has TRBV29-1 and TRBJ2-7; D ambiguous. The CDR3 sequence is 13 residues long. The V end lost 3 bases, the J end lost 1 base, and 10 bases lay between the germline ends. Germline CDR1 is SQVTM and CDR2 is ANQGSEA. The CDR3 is CSVDTDRSYEQYF. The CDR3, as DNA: TGCAGCGTTGACACGGACCGTTCCTACGAGCAGTACTTC.

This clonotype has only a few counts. The chain's CDR3 is CAISETSTDYTDTQYF. CDR3 nucleotide sequence: TGTGCCATCAGTGAGACTTCGACGGATTACACAGATACGCAGTATTTT. This chain joins TRBV10-3 and TRBJ2-3; no clear D gene. CDR1 and CDR2 (germline): ENHRY, SYGVKD. CDR3 size: 16 residues. Trimming pared 2 bases from V and 2 bases from J, leaving 14 bases between.

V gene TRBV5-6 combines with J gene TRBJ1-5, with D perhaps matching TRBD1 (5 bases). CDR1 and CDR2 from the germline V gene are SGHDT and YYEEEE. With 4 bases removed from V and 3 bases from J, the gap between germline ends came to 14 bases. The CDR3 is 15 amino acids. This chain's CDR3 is CASSPGPAFNQPQHF. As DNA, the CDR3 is TGTGCCAGCAGCCCGGGGCCAGCCTTCAATCAGCCCCAGCATTTT.

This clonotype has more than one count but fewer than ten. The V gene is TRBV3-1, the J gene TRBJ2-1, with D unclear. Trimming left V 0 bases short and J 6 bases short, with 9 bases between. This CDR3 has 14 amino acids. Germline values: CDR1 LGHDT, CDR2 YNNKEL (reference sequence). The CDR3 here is CASSQDWQTNEQFF. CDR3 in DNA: TGTGCCAGCAGCCAAGATTGGCAGACCAATGAGCAGTTCTTC.

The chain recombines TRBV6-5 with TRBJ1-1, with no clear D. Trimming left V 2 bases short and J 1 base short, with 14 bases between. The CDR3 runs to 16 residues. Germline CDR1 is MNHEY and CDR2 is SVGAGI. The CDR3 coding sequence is TGTGCCAGCAGTTACCGACCAGACATTAGGAACACTGAAGCTTTCTTT. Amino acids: CASSYRPDIRNTEAFF.

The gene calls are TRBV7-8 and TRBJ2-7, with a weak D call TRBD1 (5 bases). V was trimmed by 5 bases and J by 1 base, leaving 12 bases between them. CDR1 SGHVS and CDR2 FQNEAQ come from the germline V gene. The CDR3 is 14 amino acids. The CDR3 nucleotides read TGTGCCAGCAGCCTGAGGACACTATCCTACGAGCAGTACTTC. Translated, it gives CASSLRTLSYEQYF.

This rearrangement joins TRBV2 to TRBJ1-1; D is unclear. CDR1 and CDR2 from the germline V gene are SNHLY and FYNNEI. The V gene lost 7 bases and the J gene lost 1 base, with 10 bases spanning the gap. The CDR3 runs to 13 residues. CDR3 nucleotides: TGTGCCAGCATGAGGGTTTCGAACACTGAAGCTTTCTTT. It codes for CASMRVSNTEAFF.

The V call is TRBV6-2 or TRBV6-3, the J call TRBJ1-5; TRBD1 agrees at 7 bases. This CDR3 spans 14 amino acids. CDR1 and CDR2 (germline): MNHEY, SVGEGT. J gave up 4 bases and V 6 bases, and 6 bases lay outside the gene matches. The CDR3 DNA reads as TGTGCCAGCAGCAAGACAGGGAGGAATCAGCCCCAGCATTTT. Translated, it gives CASSKTGRNQPQHF.

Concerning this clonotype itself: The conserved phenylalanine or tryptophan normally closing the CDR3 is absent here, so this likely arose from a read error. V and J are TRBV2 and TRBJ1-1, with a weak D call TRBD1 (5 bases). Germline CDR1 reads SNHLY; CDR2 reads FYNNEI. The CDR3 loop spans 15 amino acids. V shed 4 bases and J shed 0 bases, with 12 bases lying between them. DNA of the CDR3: TGTGCCAGCAGTGTGGTCGAGGGGCTGAACACTGAAGCTTTCTGT. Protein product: CASSVVEGLNTEAFC.

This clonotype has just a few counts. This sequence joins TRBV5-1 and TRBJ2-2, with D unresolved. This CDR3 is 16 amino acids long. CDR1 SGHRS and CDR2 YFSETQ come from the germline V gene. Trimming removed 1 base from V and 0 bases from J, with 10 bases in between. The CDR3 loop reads CASSLFAATNTGELFF. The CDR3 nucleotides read TGCGCCAGCAGCTTGTTTGCGGCTACGAACACCGGGGAGCTGTTTTTT.

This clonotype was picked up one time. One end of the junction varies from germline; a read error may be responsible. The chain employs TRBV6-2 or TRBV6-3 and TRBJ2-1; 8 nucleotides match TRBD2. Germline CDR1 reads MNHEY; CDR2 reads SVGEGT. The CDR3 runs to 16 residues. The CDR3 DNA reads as TGTGCCAGCGGTTACTCCGTAGCGGGAACCTACAATGAGCAGTTCTTC. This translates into CASGYSVAGTYNEQFF.

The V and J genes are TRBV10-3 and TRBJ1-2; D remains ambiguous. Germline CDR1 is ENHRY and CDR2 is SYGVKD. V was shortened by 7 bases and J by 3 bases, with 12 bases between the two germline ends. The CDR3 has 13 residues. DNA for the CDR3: TGTGCCATCACGCTCTCGATGGACTATGGCTACACCTTC. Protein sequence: CAITLSMDYGYTF.

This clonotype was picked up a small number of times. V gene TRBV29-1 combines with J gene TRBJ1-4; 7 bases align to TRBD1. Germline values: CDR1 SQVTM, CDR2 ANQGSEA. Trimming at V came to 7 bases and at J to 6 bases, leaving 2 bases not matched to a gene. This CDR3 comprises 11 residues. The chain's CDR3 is CSAGTDEKLFF. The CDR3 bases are TGCAGCGCAGGGACAGATGAAAAACTGTTTTTT.